What follows are 21 T cell receptor beta chains derived from one specimen sequenced in a study of memory CD4+ T cells and cytomegalovirus serostatus. Libraries were prepared by immunoSEQ multiplex PCR; TCRdb keeps only in-frame clonotypes and omits some of them. Seen here are about 27,000 clones, around 76% observed once, and the top ten hold 0.95% to 1.1%. Single viable CD3+CD4+CD8-CD45RO+ cells were sorted as the memory CD4+ T cells. Material: memory CD4+ T cells from blood. These receptors were collected from an adult in good health and CMV-seronegative.

The CDR3 protein is CASSFSWQISNQPQHF. CDR3 nucleotides: TGTGCCAGCAGTTTTTCTTGGCAAATTAGCAATCAGCCCCAGCATTTT. The genes are TRBV27 and TRBJ1-5; D ambiguous. V lost 3 bases to trimming and J lost 0 bases, with 12 bases between them. CDR3 length: 16 residues. CDR1 and CDR2 from the germline V gene are MNHEY and SMNVEV (reference sequence).

V usage is TRBV4-3 and J usage is TRBJ2-6, with D tentatively TRBD2 (6 bases). Trimming took off 0 bases at V and 3 bases at J, with 9 bases between the two ends. Germline V lookup: CDR1 LGHNA, CDR2 YSLEER. The CDR3 runs to 16 residues. CDR3 DNA sequence: TGCGCCAGCAGCCAAGAGCGGGGCTATGGGGCCAACGTCCTGACTTTC. Translating it yields CASSQERGYGANVLTF.

This clone was picked up one time. The CDR3 DNA is TGTGCCAGCAGTCAGGGTGGCAATACGCAGTATTTT. Protein product: CASSQGGNTQYF. The gene calls are TRBV6-1 and TRBJ2-3, with D perhaps TRBD1 (5 bases). CDR3 size: 12 residues. Germline V gene data show CDR1 as MNHNS and CDR2 as SASEGT. The V end lost 5 bases, the J end lost 7 bases, and 10 bases lay between the germline ends.

This clone occurred once. The V call is TRBV5-1, the J call TRBJ2-2, with 10 bases lining up with TRBD2. The germline gives CDR1 SGHRS, CDR2 YFSETQ. After removal of 2 bases from V and 5 bases from J, the junction contained 3 bases not matched to a gene. The CDR3 covers 15 residues. DNA for the CDR3: TGCGCCAGCAGCTTACTAGCGGGAAGGACCGGGGAGCTGTTTTTT. As protein: CASSLLAGRTGELFF.

This chain uses TRBV9 with TRBJ1-4, with D hard to call. Per the germline V gene, CDR1 is SGDLS and CDR2 is YYNGEE. The CDR3 runs to 16 residues. V dropped 4 bases and J dropped 2 bases, with 15 bases sitting between them. This chain's CDR3 is CASSPTERVTNEKLFF. Here the CDR3 DNA reads TGTGCCAGCAGCCCAACTGAAAGGGTGACTAATGAAAAACTGTTTTTT.

The rearrangement joins TRBV28 to TRBJ1-3; no clear D gene. V dropped 5 bases and J dropped 0 bases, with 8 bases sitting between them. Germline CDR1 reads MDHEN; CDR2 reads SYDVKM. The length of the CDR3 is 14 residues. The CDR3 nucleotides read TGTGCCAGCAGTCTACGGGACTCTGGAAACACCATATATTTT. Amino acids: CASSLRDSGNTIYF.

CDR3 sequence reads: CASSPGGGRDTQYF. The CDR3 nucleotides are TGTGCCAGCAGTCCCGGGGGGGGGCGGGATACGCAGTATTTT. This chain joins TRBV6-5 and TRBJ2-3; 8 nucleotides match TRBD2. The CDR3 is 14 amino acids. V lost 5 bases, J lost 6 bases, and 7 bases stayed unmatched. Germline CDR1 MNHEY, CDR2 SVGAGI.

The chain links TRBV27 to TRBJ2-2, with D unresolved. The germline V gene has CDR1 MNHEY and CDR2 SMNVEV (reference sequence). V lost 6 bases and J 5 bases, leaving 22 bases between the germline ends. The CDR3 is made up of 17 amino acids. The CDR3 DNA sequence: TGTGCCAGCAGCCCTTTGAGGCCCCCCTCGTGGACCGGGGAGCTGTTTTTT. Translation gives CASSPLRPPSWTGELFF.

V gene TRBV27 combines with J gene TRBJ2-2; D not resolved. The CDR3 is 11 amino acids. The germline gives CDR1 MNHEY, CDR2 SMNVEV (reference sequence). V dropped 0 bases and J dropped 7 bases, with 0 bases sitting between them. This CDR3 reads CASSLSGELFF. The CDR3 region has the DNA TGTGCCAGCAGTTTATCCGGGGAGCTGTTTTTT.

This clone was found once. The genes are TRBV18 and TRBJ2-3, with D perhaps assigned TRBD1 or TRBD2 (5 bases each). CDR1 is KGHSH, CDR2 LQKENI, per germline. The V and J ends lost 1 base and 0 bases respectively, with 11 bases between them. This CDR3 is 16 amino acids long. The CDR3 sequence is CASSPQEGLSTDTQYF. CDR3 in DNA: TGTGCCAGCTCACCACAAGAGGGGTTGAGCACAGATACGCAGTATTTT.

The chain has TRBV10-3 and TRBJ1-1; no firm D call. The V end was cut by 0 bases, the J end by 7 bases, with 12 bases between. Germline CDR1 ENHRY, CDR2 SYGVKD. The CDR3 totals 14 residues. CDR3 sequence: CAISESRDKDEAFF. The CDR3 nucleotides are TGTGCCATCAGTGAGTCGCGGGATAAGGATGAAGCTTTCTTT.

The CDR3 DNA follows: TGTGCCAGCACCCAGGCAGACAGGGGTGGATATGGCTACACCTTC. Translation: CASTQADRGGYGYTF. The chain carries TRBV6-1 and TRBJ1-2; 8 nucleotides match TRBD1. Trimming removed 7 bases from V and 5 bases from J; junction bases left unmatched: 12. Germline V lookup: CDR1 MNHNS, CDR2 SASEGT. The CDR3 has 15 residues.

The J gene is TRBJ1-5, the V gene TRBV11-2; D not certain. The CDR3 extends over 13 amino acids. Trimming shortened V by 0 bases and J by 3 bases, and 3 bases separated the two germline ends. Per the germline V gene, CDR1 is SGHAT and CDR2 is FQNNGV. The CDR3 DNA follows: TGTGCCAGCAGCTTAGAGGACAATCAGCCCCAGCATTTT. Protein product: CASSLEDNQPQHF.

The chain employs TRBV9 and TRBJ1-2; D gene ambiguous. The length of the CDR3 is 15 residues. Germline-derived CDR1 and CDR2 are SGDLS and YYNGEE. The V end was cut by 0 bases, the J end by 0 bases, with 9 bases between. The CDR3 coding sequence is TGTGCCAGCAGCGTAGCTGAAGGGCCTAACTATGGCTACACCTTC. This codes for CASSVAEGPNYGYTF.

The V call is TRBV9, the J call TRBJ2-1; TRBD1 matches at 10 bases. In germline, CDR1 is SGDLS, CDR2 YYNGEE. V gave up 1 base and J gave up 1 base; unmatched junction bases: 17. This CDR3 region has 21 residues. The CDR3 DNA sequence: TGTGCCAGCAGCGTAAGAGAGGATAGGACAGGGGGAATTGGTTCCTACAATGAGCAGTTCTTC. Residues: CASSVREDRTGGIGSYNEQFF.

The chain recombines TRBV11-2 with TRBJ2-7, with 8 bases fitting TRBD1. V trimming: 5 bases; J trimming: 4 bases; junction bases outside the gene matches: 13. CDR1 and CDR2 (germline): SGHAT, FQNNGV. This CDR3 is 16 amino acids long. The CDR3, as DNA: TGTGCCAGCAGCCCGTCCGGGGACAGGAGGTTGTACGAGCAGTACTTC. Translating gives CASSPSGDRRLYEQYF.

This sequence joins TRBV7-2 and TRBJ2-5; 7 positions match TRBD2. Unmatched junction bases numbered 13, after V lost 2 bases and J lost 7 bases. The CDR3 spans 16 residues. Germline V gives CDR1 SGHTA, CDR2 FQGNSA. The DNA of the CDR3 is TGTGCCAGCAGCTTATCCCTTAACGGGGGGATGGCGACCCAGTACTTC. It encodes CASSLSLNGGMATQYF.

Only a few counts were recorded for this clone. The rearrangement links TRBV19 to TRBJ1-5; D is ambiguous. There are 13 residues in the CDR3. V was pared by 5 bases and J by 8 bases, with 13 bases between. Germline lookup yields CDR1 LNHDA and CDR2 SQIVND (reference sequence). The CDR3 DNA follows: TGTGCCAGTAGTGGGCACAACCCCAAGCCCCAGCATTTT. This translates into CASSGHNPKPQHF.

This clone was counted once. This chain uses TRBV18 with TRBJ1-1, with 7 nucleotides matching TRBD1. The V and J ends lost 4 bases and 4 bases, in that order; junction bases with no gene match: 3. Germline-derived CDR1 and CDR2 are KGHSH and LQKENI. This CDR3 comprises 13 residues. The CDR3 here is CASSQGQRTEAFF. In DNA, the CDR3 is TGTGCCAGCTCACAGGGACAGCGCACTGAAGCTTTCTTT.

This clone has more than one count but fewer than ten. The V call is TRBV28, the J call TRBJ1-2; no clear D gene. The CDR3 runs to 13 residues. Trimming left V 3 bases short and J 1 base short, with 6 bases between. Germline V gene sequence: CDR1 MDHEN, CDR2 SYDVKM. The CDR3 protein is CASSFWGNYGYTF. CDR3 DNA sequence: TGTGCCAGCAGTTTTTGGGGTAACTATGGCTACACCTTC.

The V call is TRBV7-3, the J call TRBJ2-7; 9 bases match TRBD1. With V trimmed by 1 base and J by 4 bases, 5 bases remained unmatched. The CDR3 sequence is 15 residues long. The germline CDR1 and CDR2 sequences are SGHTA and FQGTGA. The DNA for the CDR3 is TGTGCCAGCAGCTTAAGTGGGACAGGGAATTACGAGCAGTACTTC. Translation: CASSLSGTGNYEQYF.